Listed here are 20 T cell receptor beta chains from one sample, sequenced in a study of control samples from healthy donors and cancer patients. Assay: immunoSEQ multiplex PCR; the TCRdb copy retains only in-frame clones and omits some. Of 350,000 to 450,000 clones in the sample, more than 80% were seen once. The sample consisted of PBMCs. These receptors were obtained from a man aged 40-49 years with head and neck cancer.

The chain links TRBV6-5 to TRBJ2-7; no definite D call. V gave up 2 bases and J gave up 7 bases, with 12 bases separating them. This CDR3 is 13 amino acids long. Germline V gene data show CDR1 as MNHEY and CDR2 as SVGAGI. The CDR3 region has the DNA TGTGCCAGCAGTTACCCCCCTCGGTGGGAGCAGTACTTC. Translated: CASSYPPRWEQYF.

This rearrangement joins TRBV7-2 to TRBJ2-5; maybe TRBD2 (7 bases). The V and J ends lost 2 bases and 2 bases respectively, with 12 bases between them. The germline CDR1 and CDR2 sequences are SGHTA and FQGNSA. The CDR3 runs 15 residues. The CDR3 sequence: CASSLRGGEQETQYF. The CDR3 DNA reads TGTGCCAGCAGCTTAAGGGGGGGGGAGCAAGAGACCCAGTACTTC.

This clone came up a few times. The chain is built from TRBV7-2 and TRBJ2-1; D gene uncertain. Trimming pared 8 bases from V and 3 bases from J, leaving 14 bases between. Germline CDR1 and CDR2: SGHTA and FQGNSA. CDR3 length: 14 residues. The CDR3 DNA reads as TGTGCCAGCCTCATTGCCAGTAACTACAATGAGCAGTTCTTC. It specifies CASLIASNYNEQFF.

The rearrangement uses TRBV15 and TRBJ2-1, with D uncertain. From germline, CDR1 is LNHNV and CDR2 YYDKDF (reference sequence). Trimming took 2 bases from V and 2 from J, leaving 19 bases between them. This CDR3 is 18 amino acids long. Here the CDR3 reads CATSRTGHPLPAYNEQFF. CDR3 sequence (DNA): TGTGCCACCAGCAGAACCGGGCACCCCTTGCCTGCCTACAATGAGCAGTTCTTC.

This clone has only a few counts. The gene calls are TRBV5-1 and TRBJ2-2; 7 nucleotides align to TRBD2. CDR3 size: 14 residues. Trimming cost V 2 bases and J 5 bases; bases outside gene matches: 3. From germline, CDR1 is SGHRS and CDR2 YFSETQ. CDR3 DNA sequence: TGCGCCAGCAGCTTAACTAGCGTAACCGGGGAGCTGTTTTTT. Translating gives CASSLTSVTGELFF.

This clone was detected only once. The rearrangement uses TRBV19 and TRBJ2-1; D remains ambiguous. This CDR3 comprises 15 residues. Germline CDR1 LNHDA, CDR2 SQIVND (reference sequence). With 7 bases removed from V and 1 base from J, the gap between germline ends came to 14 bases. The CDR3 protein is CASTRTLGSYNEQFF. The CDR3 bases are TGTGCCAGTACCCGGACCCTTGGGTCCTACAATGAGCAGTTCTTC.

This chain links TRBV7-3 with TRBJ1-1; 7 positions match TRBD1. There are 14 residues in the CDR3. Germline lookup yields CDR1 SGHTA and CDR2 FQGTGA. With V trimmed by 2 bases and J by 1 base, 1 base remained unmatched. CDR3 loop: CASSLQGENTEAFF. The CDR3, as DNA: TGTGCCAGCAGCTTACAGGGGGAGAACACTGAAGCTTTCTTT.

This chain uses TRBV6-5 with TRBJ1-1; D is uncertain. Germline CDR1 and CDR2: MNHEY and SVGAGI. Trimming stripped 7 bases from V and 1 base from J, with 16 bases between. The CDR3 is made up of 15 amino acids. CDR3 nucleotide sequence: TGTGCCAGCACCCCTATTGGACGGGAGAACACTGAAGCTTTCTTT. As protein: CASTPIGRENTEAFF.

The chain carries TRBV28 and TRBJ1-5, with D uncertain. The CDR3 totals 12 residues. V was trimmed by 7 bases and J by 3 bases, leaving 7 bases between them. Germline values: CDR1 MDHEN, CDR2 SYDVKM. The CDR3 sequence: CASTIPNQPQHF. The CDR3 bases are TGTGCCAGCACCATCCCCAATCAGCCCCAGCATTTT.

This sequence joins TRBV6-2 or TRBV6-3 and TRBJ2-2, with 9 bases aligning to TRBD1. Germline CDR1 MNHEY, CDR2 SVGEGT. The CDR3 extends over 17 amino acids. J lost 6 bases, V lost 4 bases, and 12 bases had no gene match. CDR3 nucleotides: TGTGCCAGCAGTTTCCCACCGGGACAGGGTTCTTCCGGGGAGCTGTTTTTT. This encodes CASSFPPGQGSSGELFF.

The V and J genes are TRBV15 and TRBJ2-1; D is uncertain. Germline V CDR1 and CDR2: LNHNV, YYDKDF (reference sequence). V lost 3 bases and J lost 9, with 9 bases in between. This CDR3 region has 12 residues. The CDR3 sequence: CATSRVGVEQFF. The CDR3 bases are TGTGCCACCAGCAGGGTAGGCGTTGAGCAGTTCTTC.

This clone was seen a handful of times. V gene TRBV3-1 (or the pseudogene TRBV3-2) combines with J gene TRBJ2-5; TRBD2 matches 9 bases. Germline V gene lookup returns CDR1 LGHDT and CDR2 YNNKEL (reference sequence). The CDR3 covers 15 residues. V shed 0 bases and J 8 bases; nucleotides not matched to a gene: 7. The DNA of the CDR3 is TGTGCCAGCAGCCAAGACGTTGGACTAGCGAGAACCCAGTACTTC. Protein: CASSQDVGLARTQYF.

This clone appeared a few times. This chain joins TRBV24-1 and TRBJ2-1; no reliable D call. Germline CDR1 reads KGHDR; CDR2 reads SFDVKD. The CDR3 length is 14 residues. The V end was cut by 5 bases, the J end by 5 bases, with 12 bases between. Written as DNA, the CDR3 is TGTGCCACCAGTGGTTTAGGATCGCACAATGAGCAGTTCTTC. This codes for CATSGLGSHNEQFF.

This chain connects TRBV20-1 to TRBJ1-1; 7 nucleotides align to TRBD1. The CDR3 runs to 11 residues. CDR1 and CDR2 (germline): DFQATT, SNEGSKA (reference sequence). V trimming: 6 bases; J trimming: 7 bases; junction bases outside the gene matches: 5. CDR3 loop: CSAPGGSEAFF. CDR3 nucleotides: TGCAGTGCCCCAGGGGGGAGTGAAGCTTTCTTT.

The chain carries TRBV2 and TRBJ2-3, with D possibly being TRBD2 (6 bases). This CDR3 has 13 amino acids. Germline values: CDR1 SNHLY, CDR2 FYNNEI. V lost 8 bases and J lost 2, with 11 bases in between. The CDR3 DNA reads as TGTGCCAGCGGAACGGGAGCCACAGATACGCAGTATTTT. This translates into CASGTGATDTQYF.

The V and J genes are TRBV5-4 and TRBJ1-3; tentatively, D is TRBD1 (6 bases). The CDR3 is 15 amino acids. The germline V gene encodes CDR1 SGHNT and CDR2 YYREEE (reference sequence). The V gene lost 4 bases and the J gene lost 9 bases, with 20 bases spanning the gap. CDR3 bases: TGTGCCAGCAGCGTCCGACAGGCGCAACTCAGCACCATATATTTT. It translates to CASSVRQAQLSTIYF. The variable domain in full, with the rest retrieved from reference TRBV5-4 and TRBJ1-3, is ETGVTQSPTHLIKTRGQQVTLRCSSQSGHNTVSWYQQALGQGPQFIFQYYREEENGRGNFPPRFSGLQFPNYSSELNVNALELDDSALYLCASSVRQAQLSTIYFGEGSWLTVV.

J is TRBJ1-5 and V is TRBV11-2; D perhaps matches TRBD1 (6 bases). V lost 5 bases and J lost 3, with 8 bases in between. The V gene's germline CDR1 is SGHAT and CDR2 FQNNGV. CDR3 size: 13 residues. The CDR3 loop is CASSRTVNQPQHF. CDR3 sequence (DNA): TGTGCCAGCAGCCGGACAGTCAATCAGCCCCAGCATTTT.

V is TRBV11-2 and J is TRBJ1-3; unclear D gene. V was trimmed by 5 bases and J by 0 bases, leaving 11 bases between them. The CDR3 is 15 amino acids. The germline V gene has CDR1 SGHAT and CDR2 FQNNGV. CDR3 in amino acids: CASSPIAGSGNTIYF. The CDR3 nucleotides read TGTGCCAGCAGCCCAATTGCGGGCTCTGGAAACACCATATATTTT.

The V gene is TRBV15, the J gene TRBJ2-3; D is undetermined. The CDR3 has 13 residues. Trimming removed 2 bases from V and 3 bases from J, with 6 bases in between. Germline CDR1 LNHNV, CDR2 YYDKDF (reference sequence). In nucleotides, the CDR3 is TGTGCCACCAGCAGACCTACAACAGATACGCAGTATTTT. Protein: CATSRPTTDTQYF.

The chain uses TRBV6-1 and TRBJ2-6, with TRBD2 matching over 10 bases. Trimming at V came to 4 bases and at J to 0 bases, leaving 6 bases not matched to a gene. The CDR3 is 18 amino acids. Germline CDR1 MNHNS, CDR2 SASEGT. The chain's CDR3 is CASSALAGGSSGANVLTF. The CDR3 DNA reads TGTGCCAGCAGTGCGTTAGCGGGGGGCAGCTCTGGGGCCAACGTCCTGACTTTC.